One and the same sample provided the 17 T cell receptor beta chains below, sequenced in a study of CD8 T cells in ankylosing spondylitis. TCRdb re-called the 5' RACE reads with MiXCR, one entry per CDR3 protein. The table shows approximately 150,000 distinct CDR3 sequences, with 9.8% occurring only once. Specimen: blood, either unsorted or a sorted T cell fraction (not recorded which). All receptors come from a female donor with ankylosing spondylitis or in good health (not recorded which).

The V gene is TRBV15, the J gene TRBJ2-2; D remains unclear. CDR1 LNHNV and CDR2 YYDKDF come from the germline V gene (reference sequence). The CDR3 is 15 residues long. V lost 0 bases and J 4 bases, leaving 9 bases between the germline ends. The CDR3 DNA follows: TGTGCCACCAGCAGAGATAGAACCACCACCGGGGAGCTGTTTTTT. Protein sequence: CATSRDRTTTGELFF.

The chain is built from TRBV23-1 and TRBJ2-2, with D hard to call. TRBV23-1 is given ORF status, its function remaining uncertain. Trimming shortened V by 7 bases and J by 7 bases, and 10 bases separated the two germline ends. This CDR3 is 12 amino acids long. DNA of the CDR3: TGCGCCAGCACTCGCCGCATCGGGGAGCTGTTTTTT. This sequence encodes CASTRRIGELFF.

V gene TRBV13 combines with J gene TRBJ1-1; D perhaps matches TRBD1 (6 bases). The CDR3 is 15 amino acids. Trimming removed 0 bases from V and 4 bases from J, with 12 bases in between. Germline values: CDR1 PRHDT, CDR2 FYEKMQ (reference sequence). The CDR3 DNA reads TGTGCCAGCAGCTTAGGACAGGGACCCCTCACTGAAGCTTTCTTT. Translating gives CASSLGQGPLTEAFF.

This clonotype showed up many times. The CDR3 spells CATSDSTGANEQFF. Here the CDR3 DNA reads TGTGCCACCAGTGATTCGACAGGGGCTAATGAGCAGTTCTTC. The chain recombines TRBV24-1 with TRBJ2-1, with 8 bases identical to TRBD1. CDR1 is KGHDR, CDR2 SFDVKD, per germline. The CDR3 consists of 14 residues. V lost 2 bases, J lost 7 bases, and 3 bases stayed unmatched.

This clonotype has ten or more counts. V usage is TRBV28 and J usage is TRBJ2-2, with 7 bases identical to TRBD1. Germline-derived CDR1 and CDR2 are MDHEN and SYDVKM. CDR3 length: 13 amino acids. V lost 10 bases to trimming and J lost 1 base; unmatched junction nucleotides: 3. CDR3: CAIRDRNTGELFF. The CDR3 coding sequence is TGTGCCATCCGGGACAGGAACACCGGGGAGCTGTTTTTT.

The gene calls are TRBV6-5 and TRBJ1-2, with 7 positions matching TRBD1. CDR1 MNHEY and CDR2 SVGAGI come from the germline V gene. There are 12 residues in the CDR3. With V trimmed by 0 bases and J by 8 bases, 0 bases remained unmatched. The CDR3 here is CASSYSTGGYTF. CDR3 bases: TGTGCCAGCAGTTACTCGACAGGGGGCTACACCTTC.

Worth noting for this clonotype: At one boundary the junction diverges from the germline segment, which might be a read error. CDR3: CASSVEDTWAVPSLFF. The CDR3 DNA reads as TGTGCCAGCAGCGTAGAGGATACCTGGGCCGTTCCATCCCTTTTTTTT. This chain links TRBV9 with TRBJ2-3; D is unresolved. Germline-derived CDR1 and CDR2 are SGDLS and YYNGEE. This CDR3 has 16 residues.

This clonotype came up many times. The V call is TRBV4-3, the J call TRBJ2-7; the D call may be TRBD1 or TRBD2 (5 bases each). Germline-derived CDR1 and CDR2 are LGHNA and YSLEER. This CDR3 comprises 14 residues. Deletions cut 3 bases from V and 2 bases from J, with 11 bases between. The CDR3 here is CASSQGVGAYEQYF. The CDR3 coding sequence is TGCGCCAGCAGCCAGGGGGTCGGAGCCTACGAGCAGTACTTC.

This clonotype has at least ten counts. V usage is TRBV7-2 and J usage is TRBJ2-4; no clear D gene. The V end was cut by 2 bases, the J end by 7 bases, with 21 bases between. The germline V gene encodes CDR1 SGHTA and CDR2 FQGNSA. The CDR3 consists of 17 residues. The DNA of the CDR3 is TGTGCCAGCAGCTTATCAGCCGGCAGGATGGCCCTCAACATTCAGTACTTC. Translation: CASSLSAGRMALNIQYF.

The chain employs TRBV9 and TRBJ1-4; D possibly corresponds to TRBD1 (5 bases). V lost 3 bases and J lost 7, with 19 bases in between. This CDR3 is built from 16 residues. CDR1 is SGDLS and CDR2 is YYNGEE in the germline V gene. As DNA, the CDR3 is TGTGCCAGCAGCGCTGGGACGAGGGCAGCGGGTGAAAAACTGTTTTTT. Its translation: CASSAGTRAAGEKLFF. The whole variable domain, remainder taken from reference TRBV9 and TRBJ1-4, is DSGVTQTPKHLITATGQRVTLRCSPRSGDLSVYWYQQSLDQGLQFLIQYYNGEERAKGNILERFSAQQFPDLHSELNLSSLELGDSALYFCASSAGTRAAGEKLFFGSGTQLSVL.

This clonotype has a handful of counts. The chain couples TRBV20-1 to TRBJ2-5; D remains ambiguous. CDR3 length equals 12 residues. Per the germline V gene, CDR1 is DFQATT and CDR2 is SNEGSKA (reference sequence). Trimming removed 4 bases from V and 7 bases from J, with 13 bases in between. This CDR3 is CSAKNDAWTQYF. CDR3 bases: TGCAGTGCTAAAAACGACGCATGGACCCAGTACTTC.

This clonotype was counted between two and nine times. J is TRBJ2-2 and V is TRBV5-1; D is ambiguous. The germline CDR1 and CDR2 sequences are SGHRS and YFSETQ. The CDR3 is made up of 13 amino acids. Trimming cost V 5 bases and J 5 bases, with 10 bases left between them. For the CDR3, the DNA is TGCGCCAGCAGGCAGTTGGGGACCGGGGAGCTGTTTTTT. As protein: CASRQLGTGELFF.

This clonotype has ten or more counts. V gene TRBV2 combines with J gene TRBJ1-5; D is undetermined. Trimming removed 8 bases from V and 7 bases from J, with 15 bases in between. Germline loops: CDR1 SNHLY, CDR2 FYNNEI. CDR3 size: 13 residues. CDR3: CASEVSGIQPQHF. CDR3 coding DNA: TGTGCCAGCGAGGTTTCGGGGATCCAGCCCCAGCATTTT. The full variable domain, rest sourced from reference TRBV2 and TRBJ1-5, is EPEVTQTPSHQVTQMGQEVILRCVPISNHLYFYWYRQILGQKVEFLVSFYNNEISEKSEIFDDQFSVERPDGSNFTLKIRSTKLEDSAMYFCASEVSGIQPQHFGDGTRLSIL.

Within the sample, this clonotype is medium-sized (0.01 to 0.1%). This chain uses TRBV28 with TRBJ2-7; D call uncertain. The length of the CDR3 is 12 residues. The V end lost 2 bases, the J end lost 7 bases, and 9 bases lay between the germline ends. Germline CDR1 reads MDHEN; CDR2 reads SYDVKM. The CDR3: CASSLDLGEQYF. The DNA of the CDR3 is TGTGCCAGCAGTTTAGACTTGGGAGAGCAGTACTTC.

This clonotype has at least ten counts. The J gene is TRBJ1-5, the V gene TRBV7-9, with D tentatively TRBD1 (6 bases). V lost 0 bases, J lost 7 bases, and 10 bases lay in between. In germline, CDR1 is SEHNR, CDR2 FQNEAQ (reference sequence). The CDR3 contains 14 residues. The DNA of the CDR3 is TGTGCCAGCAGCTTAGCGGCAGGGGCCCAGCCCCAGCATTTT. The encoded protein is CASSLAAGAQPQHF.

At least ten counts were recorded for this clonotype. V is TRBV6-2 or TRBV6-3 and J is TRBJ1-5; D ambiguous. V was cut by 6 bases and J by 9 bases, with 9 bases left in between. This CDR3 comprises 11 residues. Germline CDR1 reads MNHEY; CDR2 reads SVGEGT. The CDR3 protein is CASSTMGPQHF. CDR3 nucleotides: TGTGCCAGCAGCACCATGGGGCCCCAGCATTTT.

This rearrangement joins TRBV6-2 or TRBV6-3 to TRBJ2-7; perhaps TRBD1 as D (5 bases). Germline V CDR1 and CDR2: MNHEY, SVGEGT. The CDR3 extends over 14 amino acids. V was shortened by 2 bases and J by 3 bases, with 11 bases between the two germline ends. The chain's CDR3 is CASSYGGHGYEQYF. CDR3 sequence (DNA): TGTGCCAGCAGTTACGGCGGACACGGCTACGAGCAGTACTTC.